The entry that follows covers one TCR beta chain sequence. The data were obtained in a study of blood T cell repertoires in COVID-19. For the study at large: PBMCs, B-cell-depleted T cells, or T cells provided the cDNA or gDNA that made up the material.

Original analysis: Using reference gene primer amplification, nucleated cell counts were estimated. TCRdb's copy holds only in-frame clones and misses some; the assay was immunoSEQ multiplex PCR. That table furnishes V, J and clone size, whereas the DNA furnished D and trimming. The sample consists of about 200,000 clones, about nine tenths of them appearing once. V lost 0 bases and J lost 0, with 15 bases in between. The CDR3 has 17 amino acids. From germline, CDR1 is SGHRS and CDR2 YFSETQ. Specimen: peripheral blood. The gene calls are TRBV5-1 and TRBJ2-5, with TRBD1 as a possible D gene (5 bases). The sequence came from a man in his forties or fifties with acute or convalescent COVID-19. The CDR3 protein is CASSLEGDSMNQETQYF. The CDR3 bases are TGCGCCAGCAGCTTGGAAGGGGATTCCATGAACCAAGAGACCCAGTACTTC. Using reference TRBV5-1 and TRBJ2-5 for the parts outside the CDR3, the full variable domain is KAGVTQTPRYLIKTRGQQVTLSCSPISGHRSVSWYQQTPGQGLQFLFEYFSETQRNKGNFPGRFSGRQFSNSRSEMNVSTLELGDSALYLCASSLEGDSMNQETQYFGPGTRLLVL.